Listed here are 20 T cell receptor beta chains from one sample, sequenced in a study of vaccination and CD4 T cells after COVID-19. CD4+ T cells that had been cultured provided DNA sequenced with the Oncomine TCR Beta short-read assay. TCRdb reprocessed the PCR reads via MiXCR and lists one record per CDR3 protein. The sample has around 6,100 distinct CDR3 sequences; 40% to 50% are singletons. Their recognized antigens are unknown. The sample's treatment: roughly 11-day PBMC culture with coronavirus spike peptide pools or control peptides (ViraFEST assay). The unexposed donor gave CD4+ T cells before the COVID-19 pandemic (2011-2018). Sequencing was carried out using CD4+ T cells from blood, cultured in vitro. The receptors were sampled from a human donor in good health.

This chain links TRBV5-1 with TRBJ1-1; D is possibly TRBD1 (6 bases). Per germline, CDR1 SGHRS and CDR2 YFSETQ. V lost 4 bases to trimming and J lost 11 bases, with 18 bases between them. The CDR3 covers 13 residues. CDR3 nucleotide sequence: TGCGCCAGCAGCGTATCAGGGGCGTTTGCCGCTTTCTTT. Amino acids: CASSVSGAFAAFF.

The chain has TRBV6-1 and TRBJ2-3; 7 bases line up with TRBD2. This CDR3 region has 14 residues. Germline V gene lookup returns CDR1 MNHNS and CDR2 SASEGT. After removal of 6 bases from V and 4 bases from J, the junction contained 7 bases not matched to a gene. The CDR3 sequence: CASRTRGLPDTQYF. DNA for the CDR3: TGTGCCAGCAGGACGCGGGGGTTGCCAGATACGCAGTATTTT.

The V gene is TRBV19, the J gene TRBJ1-3; 7 nucleotides line up with TRBD1. Germline-derived CDR1 and CDR2 are LNHDA and SQIVND (reference sequence). J lost 1 base, V lost 7 bases, and 7 bases had no gene match. The length of the CDR3 is 15 residues. The CDR3 sequence: CASTRQGLSGNTIYF. CDR3 bases: TGTGCCAGTACCCGACAGGGATTATCTGGAAACACCATATATTTT.

J is TRBJ1-2 and V is TRBV20-1; the match to TRBD1 covers 8 bases. CDR1 and CDR2 (germline): DFQATT, SNEGSKA (reference sequence). V lost 6 bases, J lost 5 bases, and 11 bases stayed unmatched. The CDR3 covers 14 residues. The CDR3 DNA reads TGCAGTGCGTCACCCTCCGGGACAGGTTATGGCTACACCTTC. Translation gives CSASPSGTGYGYTF.

CDR3 bases: TGTGCCAGCAGCTTAAATGAGGTTGAGCAGTTCTTC. It translates to CASSLNEVEQFF. The chain couples TRBV7-9 to TRBJ2-1; D not certain. Trimming removed 2 bases from V and 9 bases from J, with 8 bases in between. Germline CDR1 and CDR2: SEHNR and FQNEAQ (reference sequence). The CDR3 has 12 residues.

The V gene is TRBV7-7, the J gene TRBJ1-2, with no clear D. Trimming left V 5 bases short and J 3 bases short, with 1 base between. Germline CDR1 and CDR2: SSHAT and FNYEAQ (reference sequence). CDR3 length: 10 amino acids. CDR3 sequence reads: CASSHYGYTF. CDR3 in DNA: TGTGCCAGCAGCCACTATGGCTACACCTTC.

This chain connects TRBV20-1 to TRBJ2-7; the match to TRBD2 covers 8 bases. CDR1 is DFQATT, CDR2 SNEGSKA, per germline (reference sequence). Trimming took 5 bases from V and 6 from J; bases not matched to a gene: 12. The length of the CDR3 is 14 residues. The CDR3 sequence is CSAENSGVDGEQYF. The CDR3 DNA reads as TGCAGTGCTGAAAATAGCGGGGTAGATGGCGAGCAGTACTTC.

This chain uses TRBV6-2 or TRBV6-3 with TRBJ2-5; D remains unclear. Germline V gene sequence: CDR1 MNHEY, CDR2 SVGEGT. The CDR3 is 13 amino acids. Between the trimmed V and J ends, which lost 2 bases and 5 bases, there was a span of 9 bases. This CDR3 is CASSYPPAETQYF. The CDR3 coding sequence is TGTGCCAGCAGTTACCCGCCTGCGGAGACCCAGTACTTC.

This clonotype was recorded a few times. V usage is TRBV7-2 and J usage is TRBJ1-2; perhaps TRBD1 as D (6 bases). Trimming shortened V by 0 bases and J by 5 bases, and 13 bases separated the two germline ends. The CDR3 covers 15 residues. Per germline, CDR1 SGHTA and CDR2 FQGNSA. CDR3 nucleotides: TGTGCCAGCAGCTTAGCCAACAGGGATACATATGGCTACACCTTC. Its translation is CASSLANRDTYGYTF.

The chain has TRBV14 and TRBJ1-2, with D hard to call. Germline V gene sequence: CDR1 SGHDN, CDR2 FVKESK. This CDR3 is built from 12 residues. Trimming removed 1 base at V and 8 bases at J, with 8 bases between. The CDR3 loop reads CASSQARRGYTF. As DNA, the CDR3 is TGTGCCAGCAGCCAAGCCAGGAGGGGCTACACCTTC.

The chain carries TRBV7-8 and TRBJ1-5, with D possibly TRBD1 on 6 matching bases. Germline V gene lookup returns CDR1 SGHVS and CDR2 FQNEAQ. The CDR3 is 21 amino acids. V was cut by 4 bases and J by 7 bases, with 35 bases left in between. The CDR3 nucleotides read TGTGCCAGCAGCTCACGTTCTGTCGTTACAGGGCTGACCCGATCGCGACAGCCCCAGCATTTT. This translates into CASSSRSVVTGLTRSRQPQHF. Together with reference TRBV7-8 and TRBJ1-5, the CDR3 gives the full variable domain: GAGVSQSPRYKVAKRGQDVALRCDPISGHVSLFWYQQALGQGPEFLTYFQNEAQLDKSGLPSDRFFAERPEGSVSTLKIQRTQQEDSAVYLCASSSRSVVTGLTRSRQPQHFGDGTRLSIL.

This clonotype was counted a few times. V gene TRBV6-1 combines with J gene TRBJ1-6, with D possibly TRBD1 on 5 matching bases. The CDR3 spans 14 residues. Germline V lookup: CDR1 MNHNS, CDR2 SASEGT. Between the trimmed V and J ends, which lost 6 bases and 5 bases, there was a span of 11 bases. Here the CDR3 reads CASRADRDNSPLHF. Written as DNA, the CDR3 is TGTGCCAGCAGAGCCGACAGAGATAATTCACCCCTCCACTTT.

The chain links TRBV2 to TRBJ1-5, with D unclear. The CDR3 is 13 residues long. The germline CDR1 and CDR2 sequences are SNHLY and FYNNEI. V was pared by 8 bases and J by 0 bases, with 8 bases between. This CDR3 reads CASHQDSNQPQHF. The CDR3 region has the DNA TGTGCCAGCCATCAGGATAGCAATCAGCCCCAGCATTTT.

The chain is built from TRBV6-5 and TRBJ1-5; D gene uncertain. The CDR3 has 14 amino acids. The ends were cut back, 4 bases at V and 0 bases at J, with 7 bases in the middle. CDR1 and CDR2 from the germline V gene are MNHEY and SVGAGI. CDR3 region: CASSSDNSNQPQHF. The CDR3 DNA follows: TGTGCCAGCAGTTCCGATAATAGCAATCAGCCCCAGCATTTT.

The chain joins TRBV7-9 to TRBJ2-1, with unresolved D. Germline CDR1 is SEHNR and CDR2 is FQNEAQ (reference sequence). The CDR3 contains 12 residues. Trimming stripped 2 bases from V and 12 bases from J, with 11 bases between. The CDR3 reads CASSLNEVVQFF. The CDR3 region has the DNA TGTGCCAGCAGCTTAAATGAGGTTGTGCAGTTCTTC.

The gene calls are TRBV7-2 and TRBJ2-1; 9 positions match TRBD2. After removal of 7 bases from V and 6 bases from J, the junction contained 4 bases not matched to a gene. The CDR3 totals 13 residues. Per the germline V gene, CDR1 is SGHTA and CDR2 is FQGNSA. CDR3 in DNA: TGTGCCAGCACCCCAGCGGGGGGCAATGAGCAGTTCTTC. Translation: CASTPAGGNEQFF.

The CDR3 loop reads CASSLMLAPEQYF. The CDR3 coding sequence is TGTGCCAGCAGCTTAATGCTAGCGCCCGAGCAGTACTTC. V and J are TRBV7-2 and TRBJ2-7; maybe TRBD2 (6 bases). Germline CDR1 reads SGHTA; CDR2 reads FQGNSA. CDR3 length: 13 residues. The ends were cut back, 2 bases at V and 6 bases at J, with 11 bases in the middle.

In this sample, this clonotype turned up a few times. The J gene is TRBJ1-2, the V gene TRBV19; TRBD1 aligns across 12 bases. This CDR3 region has 17 residues. Germline V lookup: CDR1 LNHDA, CDR2 SQIVND (reference sequence). V shed 6 bases and J 7 bases; nucleotides not matched to a gene: 15. The CDR3 here is CASRPPGQGAVGGGYTF. The CDR3 nucleotides are TGTGCCAGTAGACCTCCGGGACAGGGGGCCGTTGGCGGTGGCTACACCTTC.

This clonotype is termed large. The chain carries TRBV27 and TRBJ1-5, with a tentative D call TRBD1 (6 bases). CDR1 and CDR2 from the germline V gene are MNHEY and SMNVEV (reference sequence). The CDR3 extends over 18 amino acids. Trimming took off 0 bases at V and 1 base at J, with 16 bases between the two ends. The CDR3 sequence is CASSLSGAWGPSNQPQHF. In nucleotides, the CDR3 is TGTGCCAGCAGTTTATCGGGGGCATGGGGCCCGAGCAATCAGCCCCAGCATTTT.

This clonotype has more than one count but fewer than ten. V and J are TRBV7-9 and TRBJ2-5; D may be TRBD1 (6 bases). The germline V gene encodes CDR1 SEHNR and CDR2 FQNEAQ (reference sequence). This CDR3 has 12 residues. Trimming removed 6 bases from V and 2 bases from J, with 7 bases in between. CDR3 nucleotides: TGTGCCAGCAGAGACAGGCAAGAGACCCAGTACTTC. Protein product: CASRDRQETQYF.